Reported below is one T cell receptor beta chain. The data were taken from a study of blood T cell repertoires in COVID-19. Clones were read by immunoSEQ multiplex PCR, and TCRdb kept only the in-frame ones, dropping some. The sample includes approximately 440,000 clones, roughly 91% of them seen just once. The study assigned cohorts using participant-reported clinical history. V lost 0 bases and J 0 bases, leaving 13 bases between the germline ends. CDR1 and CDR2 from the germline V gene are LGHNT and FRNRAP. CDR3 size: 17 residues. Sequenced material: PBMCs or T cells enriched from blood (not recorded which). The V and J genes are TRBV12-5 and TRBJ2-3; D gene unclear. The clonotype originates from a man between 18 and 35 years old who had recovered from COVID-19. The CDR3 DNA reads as TGTGCTAGTGGTTTGGTTGACTTAAAACCTAGCACAGATACGCAGTATTTT. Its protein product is CASGLVDLKPSTDTQYF.